These 2 T cell receptor beta chains originate from one sample sequenced in a study of T-cell memory formation after mild COVID-19. TCRdb reanalysed the 5' RACE reads using MiXCR and keeps one entry per CDR3 protein. Here the sample spans 250,000 to 400,000 distinct CDR3 sequences, 14% being singletons. Sequenced: PBMCs or a T cell subset sorted from them (not recorded which). These receptors came from a man aged 18 to 29 who had mild COVID-19 (a few samples of this study predate the infection). Cell type and time point are not known.

The J gene is TRBJ2-3, the V gene TRBV9, with 11 nucleotides matching TRBD2. This CDR3 has 17 amino acids. CDR1 SGDLS and CDR2 YYNGEE come from the germline V gene. Trimming cost V 0 bases and J 2 bases; bases outside gene matches: 5. This chain's CDR3 is CASSVVDSGGVTDTQYF. As DNA, the CDR3 is TGTGCCAGCAGCGTAGTTGATAGCGGGGGGGTCACAGATACGCAGTATTTT.

This clonotype has a handful of counts. The chain employs TRBV27 and TRBJ2-7; unclear D gene. V lost 5 bases, J lost 3 bases, and 14 bases lay in between. The CDR3 has 14 residues. Germline V gene sequence: CDR1 MNHEY, CDR2 SMNVEV (reference sequence). The DNA for the CDR3 is TGTGCCAGCAGTCCCCTCGGGCCGATCTACGAGCAGTACTTC. It translates to CASSPLGPIYEQYF.